The 2 T cell receptor beta chains in this list originate from one sample, sequenced in a study of shared clonotypes between healthy human individuals. The table came from immunoSEQ multiplex PCR; TCRdb's copy has only in-frame clones and leaves some out. The sample holds approximately 980,000 clones, 60% to 85% seen once. Sequencing was carried out using memory CD4+ T cells sorted from blood. Subset described: CD45RA-negative fraction. These receptors came from a man aged 18-30 years in good health.

The chain has TRBV29-1 and TRBJ2-1, with D perhaps TRBD1 (6 bases). The germline V gene encodes CDR1 SQVTM and CDR2 ANQGSEA. The CDR3 length is 14 residues. Trimming stripped 4 bases from V and 7 bases from J, with 17 bases between. The CDR3 here is CSVARTGYVNEQFF. CDR3 coding DNA: TGCAGCGTTGCTCGAACAGGGTATGTGAATGAGCAGTTCTTC.

V and J are TRBV4-3 and TRBJ2-1; TRBD2 matches at 10 bases. The CDR3 has 17 residues. With V trimmed by 0 bases and J by 5 bases, 7 bases remained unmatched. CDR1 LGHNA and CDR2 YSLEER come from the germline V gene. The chain's CDR3 is CASSQDPPSGSNNEQFF. The CDR3 DNA reads as TGCGCCAGCAGCCAAGATCCCCCTAGCGGGAGCAACAATGAGCAGTTCTTC.